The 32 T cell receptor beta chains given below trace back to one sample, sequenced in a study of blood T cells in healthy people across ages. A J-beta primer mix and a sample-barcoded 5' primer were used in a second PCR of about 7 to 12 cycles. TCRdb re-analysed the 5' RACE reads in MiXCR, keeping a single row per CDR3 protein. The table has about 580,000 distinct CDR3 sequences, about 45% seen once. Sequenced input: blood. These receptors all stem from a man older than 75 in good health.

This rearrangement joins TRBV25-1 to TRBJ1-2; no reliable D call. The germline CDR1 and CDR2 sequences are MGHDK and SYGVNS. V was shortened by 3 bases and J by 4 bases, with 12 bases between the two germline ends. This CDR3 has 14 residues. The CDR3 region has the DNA TGTGCCAGCAGTGATGCCGGTGGCCCCTATGGCTACACCTTC. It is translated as CASSDAGGPYGYTF.

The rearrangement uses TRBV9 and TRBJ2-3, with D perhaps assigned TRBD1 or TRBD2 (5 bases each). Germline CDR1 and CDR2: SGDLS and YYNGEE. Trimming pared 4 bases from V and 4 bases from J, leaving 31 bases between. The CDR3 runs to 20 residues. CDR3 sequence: CASSPLEVGTLEGGSDTQYF. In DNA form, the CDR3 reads TGTGCCAGCAGCCCCCTAGAGGTGGGGACCCTAGAAGGCGGTTCAGATACGCAGTATTTT.

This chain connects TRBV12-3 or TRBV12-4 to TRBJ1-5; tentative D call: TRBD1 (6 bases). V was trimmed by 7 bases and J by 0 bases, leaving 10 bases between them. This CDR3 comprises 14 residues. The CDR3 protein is CASTRTVSNQPQHF. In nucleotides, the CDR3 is TGTGCCAGCACCAGGACAGTTAGCAATCAGCCCCAGCATTTT.

The CDR3 bases are TGTGCCAGCTCCCCGTTCCGCCCTGAGCAGTTCTTC. Translated, it gives CASSPFRPEQFF. V gene TRBV7-6 combines with J gene TRBJ2-1, with D unclear. Germline V lookup: CDR1 SGHVS, CDR2 FNYEAQ. Trimming removed 8 bases from V and 9 bases from J, with 14 bases in between. The CDR3 sequence is 12 residues long.

CDR3 loop: CASSGDRGVNEQFF. In nucleotides, the CDR3 is TGTGCCAGCAGTGGAGACAGGGGAGTCAATGAGCAGTTCTTC. V is TRBV25-1 and J is TRBJ2-1; 8 bases are shared with TRBD1. The CDR3 has 14 amino acids. After removal of 4 bases from V and 6 bases from J, the junction contained 5 bases not matched to a gene. Germline-derived CDR1 and CDR2 are MGHDK and SYGVNS.

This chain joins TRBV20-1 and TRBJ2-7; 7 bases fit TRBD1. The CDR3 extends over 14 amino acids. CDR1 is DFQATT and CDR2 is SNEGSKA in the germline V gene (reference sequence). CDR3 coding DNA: TGCAGGCCAACAGGGGTCGGAGGCTCCTACGAGCAGTACTTC. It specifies CRPTGVGGSYEQYF.

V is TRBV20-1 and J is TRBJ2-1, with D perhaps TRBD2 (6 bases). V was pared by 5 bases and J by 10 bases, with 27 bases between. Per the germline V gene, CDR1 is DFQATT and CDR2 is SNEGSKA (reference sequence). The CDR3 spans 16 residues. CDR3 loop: CSALAGTRQLSYEQFF. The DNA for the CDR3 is TGCAGTGCTTTAGCAGGGACTCGGCAGTTATCCTACGAGCAGTTCTTC.

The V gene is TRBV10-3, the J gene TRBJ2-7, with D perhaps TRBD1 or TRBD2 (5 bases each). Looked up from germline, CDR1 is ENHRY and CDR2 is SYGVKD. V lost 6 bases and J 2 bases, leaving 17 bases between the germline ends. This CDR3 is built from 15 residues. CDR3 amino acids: CAISPGRGSAYEQYF. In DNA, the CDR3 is TGTGCCATCAGCCCCGGACGGGGCAGCGCCTACGAGCAGTACTTC.

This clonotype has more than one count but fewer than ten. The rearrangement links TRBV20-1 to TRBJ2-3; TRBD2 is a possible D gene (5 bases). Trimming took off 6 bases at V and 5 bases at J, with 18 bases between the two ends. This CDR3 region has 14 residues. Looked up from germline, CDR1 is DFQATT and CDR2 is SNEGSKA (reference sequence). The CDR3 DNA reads TGCAGTGCGCCCTCGCTAGCTGGTGGAGATACGCAGTATTTT. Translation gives CSAPSLAGGDTQYF.

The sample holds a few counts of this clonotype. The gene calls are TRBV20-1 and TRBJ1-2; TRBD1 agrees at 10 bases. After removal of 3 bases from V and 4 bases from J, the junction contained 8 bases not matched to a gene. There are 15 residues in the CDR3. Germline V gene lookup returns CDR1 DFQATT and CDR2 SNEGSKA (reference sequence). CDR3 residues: CSASVRQGAGYGYTF. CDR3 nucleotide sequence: TGCAGTGCTAGTGTGAGACAGGGGGCTGGCTATGGCTACACCTTC.

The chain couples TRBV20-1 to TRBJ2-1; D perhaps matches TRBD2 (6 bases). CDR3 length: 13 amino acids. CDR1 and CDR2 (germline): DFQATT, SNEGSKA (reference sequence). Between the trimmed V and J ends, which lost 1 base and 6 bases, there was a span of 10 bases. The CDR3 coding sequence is TGCAGTGCTAGAGCTGGGGGAGGCAATGAGCAGTTCTTC. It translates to CSARAGGGNEQFF.

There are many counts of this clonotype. Here the CDR3 reads CASSRTSGSYEQFF. CDR3 DNA sequence: TGTGCCAGCAGCCGGACTAGCGGGAGTTATGAGCAGTTCTTC. The genes are TRBV6-5 and TRBJ2-1; 13 nucleotides match TRBD2. Germline assignment: CDR1 MNHEY and CDR2 SVGAGI. This CDR3 has 14 amino acids. J was trimmed by 8 bases and V by 6 bases; bases with no gene match: 4.

CDR3 region: CASSESSPFGTRYF. DNA of the CDR3: TGTGCCAGCAGTGAATCCAGCCCCTTCGGGACCCGGTACTTC. This chain joins TRBV25-1 and TRBJ2-7; TRBD1 or TRBD2 may be the D gene (5 bases each). The CDR3 consists of 14 residues. V was trimmed by 1 base and J by 12 bases, leaving 19 bases between them. Germline-derived CDR1 and CDR2 are MGHDK and SYGVNS.

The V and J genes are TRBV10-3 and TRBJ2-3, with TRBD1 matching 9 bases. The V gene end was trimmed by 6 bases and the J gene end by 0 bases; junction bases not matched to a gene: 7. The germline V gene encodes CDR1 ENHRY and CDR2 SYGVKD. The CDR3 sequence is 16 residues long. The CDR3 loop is CAIRRTGAESTDTQYF. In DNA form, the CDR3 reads TGTGCCATCAGGAGGACAGGGGCCGAGAGCACAGATACGCAGTATTTT.

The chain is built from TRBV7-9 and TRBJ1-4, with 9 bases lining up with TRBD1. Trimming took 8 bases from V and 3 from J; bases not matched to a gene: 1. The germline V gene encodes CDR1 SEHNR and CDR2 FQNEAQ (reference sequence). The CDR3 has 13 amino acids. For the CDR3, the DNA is TGTGCCAGCGGGGACAGGGCTAATGAAAAACTGTTTTTT. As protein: CASGDRANEKLFF.

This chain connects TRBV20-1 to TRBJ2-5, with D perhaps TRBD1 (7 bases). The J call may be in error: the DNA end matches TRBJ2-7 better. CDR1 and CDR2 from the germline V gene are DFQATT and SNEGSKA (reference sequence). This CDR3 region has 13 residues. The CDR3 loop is CSATGGGSDEQYF. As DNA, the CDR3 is TGCAGTGCTACAGGAGGGGGCAGCGACGAGCAGTACTTC.

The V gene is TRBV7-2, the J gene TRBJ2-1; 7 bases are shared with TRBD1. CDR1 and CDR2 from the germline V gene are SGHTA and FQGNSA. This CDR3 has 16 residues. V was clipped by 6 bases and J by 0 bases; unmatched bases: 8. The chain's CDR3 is CASRPDRDSSYNEQFF. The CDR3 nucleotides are TGTGCCAGCAGACCAGACAGGGATAGCTCCTACAATGAGCAGTTCTTC.

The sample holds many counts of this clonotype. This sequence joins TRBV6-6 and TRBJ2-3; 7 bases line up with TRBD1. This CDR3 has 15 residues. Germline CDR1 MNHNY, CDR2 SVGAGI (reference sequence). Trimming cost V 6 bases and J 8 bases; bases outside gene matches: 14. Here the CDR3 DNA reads TGTGCCAGCAGGTCCGGGACAGACCGCTCGGGTACGCAGTATTTT. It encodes CASRSGTDRSGTQYF.

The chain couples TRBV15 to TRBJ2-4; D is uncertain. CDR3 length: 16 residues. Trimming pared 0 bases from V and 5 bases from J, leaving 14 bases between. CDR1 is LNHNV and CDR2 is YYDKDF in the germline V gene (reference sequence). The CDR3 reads CATSRDLGSTENIQYF. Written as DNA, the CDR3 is TGTGCCACCAGCAGAGATTTAGGAAGTACCGAAAACATTCAGTACTTC.

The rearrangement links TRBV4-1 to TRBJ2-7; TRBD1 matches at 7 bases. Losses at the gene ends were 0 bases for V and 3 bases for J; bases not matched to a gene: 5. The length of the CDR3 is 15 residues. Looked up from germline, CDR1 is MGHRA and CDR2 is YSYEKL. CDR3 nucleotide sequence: TGCGCCAGCAGCCAAGAGAGGCGACAGGGCTACGAGCAGTACTTC. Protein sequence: CASSQERRQGYEQYF.

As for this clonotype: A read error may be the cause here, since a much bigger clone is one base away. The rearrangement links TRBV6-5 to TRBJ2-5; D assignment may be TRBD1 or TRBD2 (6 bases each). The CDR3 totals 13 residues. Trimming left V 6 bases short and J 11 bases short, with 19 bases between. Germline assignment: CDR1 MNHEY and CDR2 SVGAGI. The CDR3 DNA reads TGTGCCAGCAGCCCCGGACTACAGGGTGAGCAGTACTTC. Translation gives CASSPGLQGEQYF.

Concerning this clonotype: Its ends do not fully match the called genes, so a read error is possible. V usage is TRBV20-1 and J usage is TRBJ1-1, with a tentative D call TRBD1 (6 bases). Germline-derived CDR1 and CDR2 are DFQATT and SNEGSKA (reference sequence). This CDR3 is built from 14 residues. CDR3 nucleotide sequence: TGCAGCGTCGCTGGGACCACAGGGAAAACTGGAGCTTTCTTT. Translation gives CSVAGTTGKTGAFF.

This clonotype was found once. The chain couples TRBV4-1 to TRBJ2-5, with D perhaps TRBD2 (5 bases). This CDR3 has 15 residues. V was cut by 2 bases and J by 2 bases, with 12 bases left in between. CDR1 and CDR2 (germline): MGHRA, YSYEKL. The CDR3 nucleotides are TGCGCCAGCAGCCAACTTCCGGGAATTCAAGAGACCCAGTACTTC. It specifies CASSQLPGIQETQYF.

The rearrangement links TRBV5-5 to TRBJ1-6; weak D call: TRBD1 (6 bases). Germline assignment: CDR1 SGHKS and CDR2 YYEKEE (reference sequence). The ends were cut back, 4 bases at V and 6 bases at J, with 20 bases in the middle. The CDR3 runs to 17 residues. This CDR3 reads CASSPSDRRGVNSPLHF. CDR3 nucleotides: TGTGCCAGCAGCCCTTCCGACAGGAGGGGGGTTAATTCACCCCTCCACTTT.

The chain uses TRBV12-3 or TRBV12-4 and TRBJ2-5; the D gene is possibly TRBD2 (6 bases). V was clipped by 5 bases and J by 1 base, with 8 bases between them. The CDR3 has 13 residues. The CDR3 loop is CASSTSSQETQYF. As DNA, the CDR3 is TGTGCCAGCAGTACTAGCAGCCAAGAGACCCAGTACTTC.

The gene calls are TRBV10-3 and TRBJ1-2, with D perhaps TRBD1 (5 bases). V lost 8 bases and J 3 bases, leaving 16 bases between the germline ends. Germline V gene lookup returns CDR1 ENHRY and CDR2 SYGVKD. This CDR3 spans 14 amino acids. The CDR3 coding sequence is TGTGCCATCTTTAGGACACGAGGGGACTATGGCTACACCTTC. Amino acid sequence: CAIFRTRGDYGYTF.

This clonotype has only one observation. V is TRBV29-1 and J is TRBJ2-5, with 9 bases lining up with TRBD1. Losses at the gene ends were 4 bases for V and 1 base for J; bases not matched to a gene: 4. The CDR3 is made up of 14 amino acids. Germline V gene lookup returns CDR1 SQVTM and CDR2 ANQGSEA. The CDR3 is CSVVRTGAQETQYF. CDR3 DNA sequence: TGCAGCGTTGTGAGGACAGGGGCCCAAGAGACCCAGTACTTC.

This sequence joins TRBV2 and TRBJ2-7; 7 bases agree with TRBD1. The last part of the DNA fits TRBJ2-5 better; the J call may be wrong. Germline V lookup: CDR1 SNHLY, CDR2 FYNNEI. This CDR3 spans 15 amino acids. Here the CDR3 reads CASSDLEGGGQTQYF. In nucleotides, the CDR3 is TGTGCCAGCAGTGACCTCGAAGGGGGCGGACAGACCCAGTACTTC.

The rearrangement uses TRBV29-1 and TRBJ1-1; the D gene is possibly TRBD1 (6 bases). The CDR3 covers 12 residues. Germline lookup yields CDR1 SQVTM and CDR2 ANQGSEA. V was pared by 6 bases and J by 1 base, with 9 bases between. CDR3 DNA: TGCAGCGTACAGGGACAGAACACTGAAGCTTTCTTT. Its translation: CSVQGQNTEAFF.

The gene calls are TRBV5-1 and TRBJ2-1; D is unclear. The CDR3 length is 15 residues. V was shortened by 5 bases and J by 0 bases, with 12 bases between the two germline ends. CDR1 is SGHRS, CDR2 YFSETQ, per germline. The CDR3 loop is CASSQESRSYNEQFF. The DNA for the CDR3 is TGCGCCAGCAGTCAGGAGTCGCGCTCCTACAATGAGCAGTTCTTC.

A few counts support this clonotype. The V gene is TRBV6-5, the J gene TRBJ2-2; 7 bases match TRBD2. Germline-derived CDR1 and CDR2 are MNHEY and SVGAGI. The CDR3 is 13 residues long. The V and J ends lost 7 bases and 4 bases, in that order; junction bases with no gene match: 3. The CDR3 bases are TGTGCCAGCACCCCTAGCGGCACCGGGGAGCTGTTTTTT. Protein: CASTPSGTGELFF.

DNA for the CDR3: TGTGCCAGCTCACCTTGGACAGACCTTGGGACCCAGTACTTC. It yields the protein CASSPWTDLGTQYF. This chain connects TRBV18 to TRBJ2-5, with a weak D call TRBD1 (6 bases). Trimming pared 3 bases from V and 7 bases from J, leaving 15 bases between. CDR1 and CDR2 (germline): KGHSH, LQKENI. This CDR3 is built from 14 residues.